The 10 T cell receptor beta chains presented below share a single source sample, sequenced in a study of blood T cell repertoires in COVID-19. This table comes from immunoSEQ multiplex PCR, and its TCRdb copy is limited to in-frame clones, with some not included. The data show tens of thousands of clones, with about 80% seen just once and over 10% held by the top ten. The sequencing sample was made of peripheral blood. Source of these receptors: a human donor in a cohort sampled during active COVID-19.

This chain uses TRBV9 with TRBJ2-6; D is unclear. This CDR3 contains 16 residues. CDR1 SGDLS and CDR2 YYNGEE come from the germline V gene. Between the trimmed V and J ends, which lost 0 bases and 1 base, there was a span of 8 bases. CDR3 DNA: TGTGCCAGCAGCGTAGGACATAAATCTGGGGCCAACGTCCTGACTTTC. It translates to CASSVGHKSGANVLTF.

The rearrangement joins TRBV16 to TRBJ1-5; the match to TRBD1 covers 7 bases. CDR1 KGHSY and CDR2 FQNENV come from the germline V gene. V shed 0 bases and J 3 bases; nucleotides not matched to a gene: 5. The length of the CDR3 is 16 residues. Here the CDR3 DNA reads TGTGCCAGCAGCCAATCGGCAGGGGGTATCAATCAGCCCCAGCATTTT. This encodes CASSQSAGGINQPQHF.

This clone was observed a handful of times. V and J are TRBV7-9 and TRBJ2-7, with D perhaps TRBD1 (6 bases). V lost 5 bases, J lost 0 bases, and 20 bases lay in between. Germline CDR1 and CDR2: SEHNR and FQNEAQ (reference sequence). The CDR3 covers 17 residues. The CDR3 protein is CASSPRGGGASSYEQYF. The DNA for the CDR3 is TGTGCCAGCAGCCCCAGGGGTGGCGGCGCATCCTCCTACGAGCAGTACTTC.

The CDR3 sequence: CASSPRGSTSTDTQYF. The CDR3 DNA follows: TGTGCCAGCAGCCCTCGGGGGTCGACTAGCACAGATACGCAGTATTTT. The gene calls are TRBV3-1 (or the pseudogene TRBV3-2) and TRBJ2-3; D is possibly TRBD2 (6 bases). The CDR3 is 16 residues long. V gave up 4 bases and J gave up 0 bases, with 14 bases separating them. Germline values: CDR1 LGHDT, CDR2 YNNKEL (reference sequence).

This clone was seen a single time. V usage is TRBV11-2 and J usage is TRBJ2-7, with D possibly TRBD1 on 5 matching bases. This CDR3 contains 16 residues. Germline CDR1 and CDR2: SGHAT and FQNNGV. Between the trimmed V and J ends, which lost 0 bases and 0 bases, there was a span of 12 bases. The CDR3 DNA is TGTGCCAGCAGCTTAGATCTGGCAGGGAACTCCTACGAGCAGTACTTC. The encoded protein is CASSLDLAGNSYEQYF.

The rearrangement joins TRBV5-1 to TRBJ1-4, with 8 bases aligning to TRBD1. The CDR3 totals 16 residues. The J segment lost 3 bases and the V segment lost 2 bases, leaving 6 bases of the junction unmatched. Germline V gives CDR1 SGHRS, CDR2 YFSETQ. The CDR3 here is CASSFGQGSANEKLFF. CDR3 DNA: TGCGCCAGCAGCTTCGGACAGGGCTCTGCTAATGAAAAACTGTTTTTT.

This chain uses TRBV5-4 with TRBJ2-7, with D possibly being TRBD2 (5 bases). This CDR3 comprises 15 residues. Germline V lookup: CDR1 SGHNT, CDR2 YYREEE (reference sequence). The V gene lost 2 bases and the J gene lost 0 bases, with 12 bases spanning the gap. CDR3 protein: CASSLPAGNSYEQYF. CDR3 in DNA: TGTGCCAGCAGCTTACCGGCGGGTAACTCCTACGAGCAGTACTTC.

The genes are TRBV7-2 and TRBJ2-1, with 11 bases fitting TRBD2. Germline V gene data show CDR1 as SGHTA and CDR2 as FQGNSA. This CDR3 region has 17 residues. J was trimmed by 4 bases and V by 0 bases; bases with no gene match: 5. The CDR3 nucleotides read TGTGCCAGCAGCTTAGCAGCTAGCGGGGGGCGGTACAATGAGCAGTTCTTC. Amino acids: CASSLAASGGRYNEQFF.

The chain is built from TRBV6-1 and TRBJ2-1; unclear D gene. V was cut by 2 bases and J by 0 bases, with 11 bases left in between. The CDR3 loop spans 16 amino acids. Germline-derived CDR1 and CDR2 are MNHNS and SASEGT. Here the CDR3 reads CASSENLAGSYNEQFF. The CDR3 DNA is TGTGCCAGCAGTGAAAATCTGGCAGGCTCCTACAATGAGCAGTTCTTC.

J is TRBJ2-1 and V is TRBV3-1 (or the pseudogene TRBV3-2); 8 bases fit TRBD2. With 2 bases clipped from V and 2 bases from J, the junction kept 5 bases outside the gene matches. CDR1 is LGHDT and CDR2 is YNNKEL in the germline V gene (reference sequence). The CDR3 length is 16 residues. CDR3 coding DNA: TGTGCCAGCAGCCAACAGATCGGGGGGGCCTACAATGAGCAGTTCTTC. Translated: CASSQQIGGAYNEQFF.